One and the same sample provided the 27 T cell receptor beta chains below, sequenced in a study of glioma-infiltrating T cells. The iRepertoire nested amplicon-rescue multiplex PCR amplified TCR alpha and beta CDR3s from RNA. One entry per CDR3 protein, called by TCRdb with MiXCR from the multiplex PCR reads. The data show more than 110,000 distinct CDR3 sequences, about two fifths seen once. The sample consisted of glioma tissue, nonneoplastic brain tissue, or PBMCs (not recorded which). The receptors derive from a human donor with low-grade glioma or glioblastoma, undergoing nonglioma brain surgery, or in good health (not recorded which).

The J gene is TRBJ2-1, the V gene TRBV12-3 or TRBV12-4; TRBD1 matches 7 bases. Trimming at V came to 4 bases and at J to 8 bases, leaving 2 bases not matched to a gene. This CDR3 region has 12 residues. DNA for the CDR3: TGTGCCAGCAGTTACAGGGGACATGAGCAGTTCTTC. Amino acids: CASSYRGHEQFF.

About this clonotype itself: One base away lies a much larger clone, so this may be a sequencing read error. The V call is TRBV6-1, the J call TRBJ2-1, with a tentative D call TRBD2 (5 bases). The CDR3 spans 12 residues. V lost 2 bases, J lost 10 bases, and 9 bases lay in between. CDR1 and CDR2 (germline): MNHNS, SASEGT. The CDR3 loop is CASSERGSEQFF. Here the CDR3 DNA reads TGTGCCAGCAGTGAACGGGGTAGCGAGCAGTTCTTC.

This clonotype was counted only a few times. CDR3 residues: CASMRTSNQPQHF. DNA of the CDR3: TGTGCCAGCATGCGGACGAGCAATCAGCCCCAGCATTTT. The chain recombines TRBV6-1 with TRBJ1-5; D call uncertain. The CDR3 totals 13 residues. Per germline, CDR1 MNHNS and CDR2 SASEGT. V dropped 7 bases and J dropped 1 base, with 8 bases sitting between them.

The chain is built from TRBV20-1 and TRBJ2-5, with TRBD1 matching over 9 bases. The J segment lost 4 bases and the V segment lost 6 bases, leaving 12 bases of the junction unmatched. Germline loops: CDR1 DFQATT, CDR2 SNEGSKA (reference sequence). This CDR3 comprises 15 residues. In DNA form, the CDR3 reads TGCAGTGCCGAAGCTACCGGGACAGGGAGAGAGACCCAGTACTTC. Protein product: CSAEATGTGRETQYF.

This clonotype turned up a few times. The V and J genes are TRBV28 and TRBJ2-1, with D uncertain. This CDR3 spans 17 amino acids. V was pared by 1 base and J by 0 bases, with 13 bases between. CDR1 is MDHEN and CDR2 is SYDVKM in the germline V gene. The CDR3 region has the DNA TGTGCCAGCAGTTTATCCCCCCGGGCAGGCTCCTACAATGAGCAGTTCTTC. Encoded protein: CASSLSPRAGSYNEQFF.

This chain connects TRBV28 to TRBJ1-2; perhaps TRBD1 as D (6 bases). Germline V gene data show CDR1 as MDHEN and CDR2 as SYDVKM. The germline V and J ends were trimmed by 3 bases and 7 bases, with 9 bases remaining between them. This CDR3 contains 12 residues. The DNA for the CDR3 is TGTGCCAGCAGTTTTAACAGGGTTGGCTACACCTTC. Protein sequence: CASSFNRVGYTF.

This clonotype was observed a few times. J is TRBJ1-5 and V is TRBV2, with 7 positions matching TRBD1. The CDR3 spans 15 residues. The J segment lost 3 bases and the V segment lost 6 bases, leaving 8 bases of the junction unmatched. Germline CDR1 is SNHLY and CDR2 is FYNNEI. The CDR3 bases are TGTGCCAGCAGCAGGGACAGCACGATCAATCAGCCCCAGCATTTT. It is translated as CASSRDSTINQPQHF. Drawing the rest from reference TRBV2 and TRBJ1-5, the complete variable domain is EPEVTQTPSHQVTQMGQEVILRCVPISNHLYFYWYRQILGQKVEFLVSFYNNEISEKSEIFDDQFSVERPDGSNFTLKIRSTKLEDSAMYFCASSRDSTINQPQHFGDGTRLSIL.

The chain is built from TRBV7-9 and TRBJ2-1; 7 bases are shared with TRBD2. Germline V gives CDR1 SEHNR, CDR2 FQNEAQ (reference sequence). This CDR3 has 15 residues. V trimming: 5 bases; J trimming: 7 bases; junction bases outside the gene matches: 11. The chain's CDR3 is CASSKRAGVENEQFF. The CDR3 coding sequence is TGTGCCAGCAGCAAGCGGGCGGGAGTTGAGAATGAGCAGTTCTTC.

CDR3 nucleotide sequence: TGTGCCAGCAGTTGGTCCGGAAACACCGGGGAGCTGTTTTTT. This sequence encodes CASSWSGNTGELFF. This chain connects TRBV6-2 or TRBV6-3 to TRBJ2-2; D not certain. Germline lookup yields CDR1 MNHEY and CDR2 SVGEGT. With 4 bases removed from V and 2 bases from J, the gap between germline ends came to 8 bases. The CDR3 is made up of 14 amino acids.

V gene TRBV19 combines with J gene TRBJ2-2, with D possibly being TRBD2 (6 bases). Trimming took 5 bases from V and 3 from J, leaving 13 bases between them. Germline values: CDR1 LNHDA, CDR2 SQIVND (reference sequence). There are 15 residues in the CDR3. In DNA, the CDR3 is TGTGCCAGTAGTCTCGGGACTCAGTACACCGGGGAGCTGTTTTTT. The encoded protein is CASSLGTQYTGELFF.

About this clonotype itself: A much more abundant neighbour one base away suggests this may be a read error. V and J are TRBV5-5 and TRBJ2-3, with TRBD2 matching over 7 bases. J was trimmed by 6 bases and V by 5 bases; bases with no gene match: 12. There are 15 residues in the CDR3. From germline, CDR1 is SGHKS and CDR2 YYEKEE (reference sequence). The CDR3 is CASSRAGGGPDTQYF. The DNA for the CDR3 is TGTGCCAGCAGTAGGGCTGGCGGGGGACCCGATACGCAGTATTTT.

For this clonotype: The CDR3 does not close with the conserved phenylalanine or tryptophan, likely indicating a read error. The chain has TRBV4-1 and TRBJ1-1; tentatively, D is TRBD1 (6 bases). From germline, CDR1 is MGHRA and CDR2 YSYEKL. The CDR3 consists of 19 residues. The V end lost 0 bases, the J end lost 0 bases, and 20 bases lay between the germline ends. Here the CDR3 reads CASSQDGLGGRTMNTEAFL. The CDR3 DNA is TGCGCCAGCAGCCAAGATGGCTTAGGGGGGCGAACGATGAACACTGAAGCTTTCCTT.

This chain's CDR3 is CSARGHRGNTEAFF. In nucleotides, the CDR3 is TGCAGTGCTAGGGGCCACAGGGGGAACACTGAAGCTTTCTTT. J is TRBJ1-1 and V is TRBV20-1, with 7 bases matching TRBD1. V lost 3 bases to trimming and J lost 1 base; unmatched junction nucleotides: 5. Germline lookup yields CDR1 DFQATT and CDR2 SNEGSKA (reference sequence). This CDR3 spans 14 amino acids.

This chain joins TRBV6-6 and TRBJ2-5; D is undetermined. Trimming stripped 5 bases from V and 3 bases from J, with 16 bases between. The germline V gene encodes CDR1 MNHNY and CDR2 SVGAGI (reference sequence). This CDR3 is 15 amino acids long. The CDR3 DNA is TGTGCCAGCAGTCCCGCATGGCCTAGAGAAGAGACCCAGTACTTC. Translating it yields CASSPAWPREETQYF.

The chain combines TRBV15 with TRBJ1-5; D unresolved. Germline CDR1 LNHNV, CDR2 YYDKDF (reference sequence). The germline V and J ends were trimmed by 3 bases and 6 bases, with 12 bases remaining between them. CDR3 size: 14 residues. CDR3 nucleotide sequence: TGTGCCACCAGCAGTTCTACGGTGGGTCAGCCCCAGCATTTT. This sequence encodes CATSSSTVGQPQHF.

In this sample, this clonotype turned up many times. The CDR3 sequence is CSARAGTGSNQPQHF. DNA for the CDR3: TGCAGTGCTAGAGCTGGCACGGGTAGCAATCAGCCCCAGCATTTT. This chain connects TRBV20-1 to TRBJ1-5, with D unresolved. Looked up from germline, CDR1 is DFQATT and CDR2 is SNEGSKA (reference sequence). This CDR3 is 15 amino acids long. V was clipped by 1 base and J by 0 bases, with 10 bases between them.

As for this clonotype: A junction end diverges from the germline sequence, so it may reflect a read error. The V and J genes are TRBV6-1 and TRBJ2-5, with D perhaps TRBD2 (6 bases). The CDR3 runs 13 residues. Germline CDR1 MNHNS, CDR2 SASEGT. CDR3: CASNRNSGEAQYF. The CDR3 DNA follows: TGTGCCAGCAATAGGAACTCGGGAGAGGCCCAGTACTTC.

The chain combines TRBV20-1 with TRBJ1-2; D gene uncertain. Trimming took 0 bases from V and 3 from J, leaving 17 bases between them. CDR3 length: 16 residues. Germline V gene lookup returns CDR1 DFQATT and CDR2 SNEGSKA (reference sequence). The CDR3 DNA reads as TGCAGTGCTAGAGACCCACGGAAGGGCGTCGACTATGGCTACACCTTC. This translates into CSARDPRKGVDYGYTF.

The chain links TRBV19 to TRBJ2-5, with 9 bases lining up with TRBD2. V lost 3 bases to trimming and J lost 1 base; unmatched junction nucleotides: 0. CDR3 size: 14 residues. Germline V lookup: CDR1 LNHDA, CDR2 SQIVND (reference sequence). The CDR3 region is CASSMTSGQETQYF. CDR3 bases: TGTGCCAGTAGTATGACTAGCGGCCAAGAGACCCAGTACTTC.

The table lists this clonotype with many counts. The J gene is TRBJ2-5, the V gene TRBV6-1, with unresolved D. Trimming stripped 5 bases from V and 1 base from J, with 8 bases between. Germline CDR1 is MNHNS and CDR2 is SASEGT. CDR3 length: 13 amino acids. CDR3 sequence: CASSRLAQETQYF. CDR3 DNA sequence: TGTGCCAGCAGTCGACTTGCCCAAGAGACCCAGTACTTC.

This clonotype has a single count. The CDR3 loop reads CASRPPNRYEQYF. The CDR3, as DNA: TGTGCCAGCAGGCCGCCTAACAGGTACGAGCAGTACTTC. This sequence joins TRBV4-2 and TRBJ2-7, with D possibly TRBD1 on 5 matching bases. Trimming stripped 6 bases from V and 4 bases from J, with 13 bases between. Germline CDR1 and CDR2: LGHNA and YNFKEQ. The CDR3 loop spans 13 amino acids.

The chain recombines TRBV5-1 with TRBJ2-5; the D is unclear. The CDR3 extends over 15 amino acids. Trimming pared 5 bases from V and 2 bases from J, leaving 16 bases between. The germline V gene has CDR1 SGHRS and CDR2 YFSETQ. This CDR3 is CASSYQPGQQETQYF. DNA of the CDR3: TGCGCCAGCAGTTATCAGCCGGGCCAACAAGAGACCCAGTACTTC.

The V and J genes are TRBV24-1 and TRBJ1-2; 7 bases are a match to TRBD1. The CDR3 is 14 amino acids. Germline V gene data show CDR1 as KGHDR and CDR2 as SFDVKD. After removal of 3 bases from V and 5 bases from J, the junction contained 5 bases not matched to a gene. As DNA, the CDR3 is TGTGCCACCAGTGATCGTGACAGGGATTATGGCTACACCTTC. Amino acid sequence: CATSDRDRDYGYTF.

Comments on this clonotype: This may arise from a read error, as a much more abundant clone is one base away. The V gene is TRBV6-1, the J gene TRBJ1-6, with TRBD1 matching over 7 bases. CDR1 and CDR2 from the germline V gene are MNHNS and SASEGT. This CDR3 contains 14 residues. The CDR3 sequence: CASRPGTAHSHLHF. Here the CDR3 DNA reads TGTGCCAGCAGGCCCGGGACAGCTCATTCACACCTCCACTTT.

The CDR3 loop is CASSPAGNTIYF. In nucleotides, the CDR3 is TGTGCCAGCAGTCCGGCTGGAAACACCATATATTTT. The chain links TRBV7-9 to TRBJ1-3; D is unclear. This CDR3 comprises 12 residues. V was pared by 6 bases and J by 2 bases, with 5 bases between. Per germline, CDR1 SEHNR and CDR2 FQNEAQ (reference sequence).

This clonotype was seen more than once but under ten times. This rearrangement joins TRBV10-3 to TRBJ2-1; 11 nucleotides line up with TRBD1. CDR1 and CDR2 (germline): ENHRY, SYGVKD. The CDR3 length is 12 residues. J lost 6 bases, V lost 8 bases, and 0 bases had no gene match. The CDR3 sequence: CAIGTGGNEQFF. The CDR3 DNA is TGTGCCATCGGGACAGGGGGCAATGAGCAGTTCTTC.

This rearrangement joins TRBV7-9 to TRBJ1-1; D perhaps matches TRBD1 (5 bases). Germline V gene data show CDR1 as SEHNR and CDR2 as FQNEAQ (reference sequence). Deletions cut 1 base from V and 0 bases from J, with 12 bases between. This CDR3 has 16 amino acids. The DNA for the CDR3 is TGTGCCAGCAGCTTAGATCCAGGGACCATGAACACTGAAGCTTTCTTT. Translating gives CASSLDPGTMNTEAFF.